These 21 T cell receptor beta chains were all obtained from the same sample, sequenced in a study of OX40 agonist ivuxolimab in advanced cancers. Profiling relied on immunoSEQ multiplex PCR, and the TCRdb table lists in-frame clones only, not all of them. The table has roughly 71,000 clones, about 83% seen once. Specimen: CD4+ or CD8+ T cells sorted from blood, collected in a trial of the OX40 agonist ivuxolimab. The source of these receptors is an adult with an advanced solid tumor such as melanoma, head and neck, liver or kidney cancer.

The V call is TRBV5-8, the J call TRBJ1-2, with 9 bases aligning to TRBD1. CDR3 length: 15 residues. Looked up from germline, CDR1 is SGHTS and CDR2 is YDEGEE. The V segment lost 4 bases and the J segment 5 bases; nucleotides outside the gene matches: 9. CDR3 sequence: CASSPLWTGEYGYTF. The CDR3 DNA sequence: TGTGCCAGCAGCCCCCTCTGGACAGGGGAGTATGGCTACACCTTC.

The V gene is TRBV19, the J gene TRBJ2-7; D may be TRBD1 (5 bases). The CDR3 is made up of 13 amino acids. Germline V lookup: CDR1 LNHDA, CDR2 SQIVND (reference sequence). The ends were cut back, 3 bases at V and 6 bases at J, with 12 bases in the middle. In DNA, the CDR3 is TGTGCCAGTAGTATTTCCAGGGTGCGCGAGCAGTACTTC. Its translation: CASSISRVREQYF.

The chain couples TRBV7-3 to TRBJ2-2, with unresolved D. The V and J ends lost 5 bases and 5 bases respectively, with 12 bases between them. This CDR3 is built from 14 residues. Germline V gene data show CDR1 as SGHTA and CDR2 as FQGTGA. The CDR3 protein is CASSARQETGELFF. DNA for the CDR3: TGTGCCAGCAGCGCCCGACAAGAGACCGGGGAGCTGTTTTTT.

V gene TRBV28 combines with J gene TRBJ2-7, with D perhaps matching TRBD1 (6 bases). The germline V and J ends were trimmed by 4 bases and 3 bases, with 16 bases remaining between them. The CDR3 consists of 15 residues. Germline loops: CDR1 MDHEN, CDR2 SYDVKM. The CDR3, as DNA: TGTGCCAGCAGTTCCCTAATGGGACAAAGCTACGAGCAGTACTTC. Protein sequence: CASSSLMGQSYEQYF.

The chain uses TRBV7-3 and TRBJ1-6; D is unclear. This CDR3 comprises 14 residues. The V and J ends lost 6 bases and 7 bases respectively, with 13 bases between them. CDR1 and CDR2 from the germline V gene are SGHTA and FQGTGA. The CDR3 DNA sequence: TGTGCCAGCAGACGCGACACCGCAAATTCACCCCTCCACTTT. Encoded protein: CASRRDTANSPLHF. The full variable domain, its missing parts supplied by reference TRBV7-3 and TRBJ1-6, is GAGVSQTPSNKVTEKGKYVELRCDPISGHTALYWYRQSLGQGPEFLIYFQGTGAADDSGLPNDRFFAVRPEGSVSTLKIQRTERGDSAVYLCASRRDTANSPLHFGNGTRLTVT.

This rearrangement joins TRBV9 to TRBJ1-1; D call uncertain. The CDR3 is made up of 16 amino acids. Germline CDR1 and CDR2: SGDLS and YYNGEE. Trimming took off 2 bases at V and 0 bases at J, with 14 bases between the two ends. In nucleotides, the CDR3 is TGTGCCAGCAGCGTTGGGCTCGGGCGGATGAACACTGAAGCTTTCTTT. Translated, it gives CASSVGLGRMNTEAFF.

This CDR3 is CSAGTGGDNEKLFF. The CDR3 DNA reads TGCAGCGCCGGGACAGGGGGGGATAATGAAAAACTGTTTTTT. The chain has TRBV29-1 and TRBJ1-4, with 11 bases aligning to TRBD1. The germline gives CDR1 SQVTM, CDR2 ANQGSEA. This CDR3 has 14 residues. V shed 7 bases and J 4 bases; nucleotides not matched to a gene: 5.

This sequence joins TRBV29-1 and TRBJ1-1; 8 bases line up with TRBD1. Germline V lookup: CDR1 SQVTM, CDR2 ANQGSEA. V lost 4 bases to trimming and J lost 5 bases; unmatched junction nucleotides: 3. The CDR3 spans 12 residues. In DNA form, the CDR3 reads TGCAGCGTTGTACAGGGGGTGACTGAAGCTTTCTTT. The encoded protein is CSVVQGVTEAFF.

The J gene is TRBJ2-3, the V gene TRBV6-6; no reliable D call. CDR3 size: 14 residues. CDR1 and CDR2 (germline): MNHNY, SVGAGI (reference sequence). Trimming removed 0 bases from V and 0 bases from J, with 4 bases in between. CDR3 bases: TGTGCCAGCAGTTACTCAACCAGCACAGATACGCAGTATTTT. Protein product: CASSYSTSTDTQYF.

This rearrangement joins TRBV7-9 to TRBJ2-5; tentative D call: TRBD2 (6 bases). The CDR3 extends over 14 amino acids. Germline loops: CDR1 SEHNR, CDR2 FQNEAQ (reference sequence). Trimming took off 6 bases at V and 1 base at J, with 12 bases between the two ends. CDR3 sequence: CASRIAELQETQYF. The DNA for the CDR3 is TGTGCCAGCAGGATAGCGGAACTCCAAGAGACCCAGTACTTC.

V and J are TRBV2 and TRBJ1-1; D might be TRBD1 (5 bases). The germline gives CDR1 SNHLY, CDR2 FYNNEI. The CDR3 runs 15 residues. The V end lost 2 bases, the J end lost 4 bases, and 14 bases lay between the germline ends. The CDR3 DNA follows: TGTGCCAGCAGTGAAATAAAGGTGGGGGGCACTGAAGCTTTCTTT. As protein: CASSEIKVGGTEAFF.

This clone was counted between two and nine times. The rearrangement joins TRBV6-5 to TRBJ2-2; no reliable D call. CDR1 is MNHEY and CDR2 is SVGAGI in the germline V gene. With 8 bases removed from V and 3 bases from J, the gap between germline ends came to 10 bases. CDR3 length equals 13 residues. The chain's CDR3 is CASRWSDTGELFF. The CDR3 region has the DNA TGTGCCAGCCGGTGGAGTGACACCGGGGAGCTGTTTTTT.

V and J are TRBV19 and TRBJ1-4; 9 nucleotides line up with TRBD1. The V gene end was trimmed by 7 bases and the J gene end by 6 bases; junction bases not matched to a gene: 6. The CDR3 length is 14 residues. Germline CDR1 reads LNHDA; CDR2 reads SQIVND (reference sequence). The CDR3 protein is CASTTQGADEKLFF. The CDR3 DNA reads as TGTGCCAGTACCACACAGGGGGCAGATGAAAAACTGTTTTTT.

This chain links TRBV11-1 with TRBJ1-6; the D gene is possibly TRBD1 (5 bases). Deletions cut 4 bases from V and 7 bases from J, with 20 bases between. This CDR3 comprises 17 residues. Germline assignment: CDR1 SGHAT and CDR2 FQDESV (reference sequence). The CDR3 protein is CASSSVRTGTVNSPLHF. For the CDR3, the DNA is TGTGCCAGCAGCTCAGTTCGAACCGGGACGGTGAATTCACCCCTCCACTTT.

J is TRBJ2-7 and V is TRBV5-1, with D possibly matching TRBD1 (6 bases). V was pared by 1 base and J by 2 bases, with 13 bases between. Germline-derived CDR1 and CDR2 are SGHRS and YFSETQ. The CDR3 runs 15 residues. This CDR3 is CASSLLQGRTYEQYF. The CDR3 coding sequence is TGCGCCAGCAGCTTGTTACAGGGTAGGACCTACGAGCAGTACTTC.

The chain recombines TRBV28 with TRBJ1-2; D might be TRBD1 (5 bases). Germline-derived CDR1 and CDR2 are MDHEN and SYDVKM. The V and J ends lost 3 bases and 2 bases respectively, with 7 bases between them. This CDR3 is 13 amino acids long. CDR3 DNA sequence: TGTGCCAGCAGTTTCAGGGACAACTATGGCTACACCTTC. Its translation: CASSFRDNYGYTF.

CDR3 DNA: TGTGCCAGCAGTGGTAGACACGACACTGAAGCTTTCTTT. Translating gives CASSGRHDTEAFF. The chain recombines TRBV6-1 with TRBJ1-1; D uncertain. Germline V gives CDR1 MNHNS, CDR2 SASEGT. This CDR3 region has 13 residues. Trimming shortened V by 4 bases and J by 3 bases, and 9 bases separated the two germline ends.

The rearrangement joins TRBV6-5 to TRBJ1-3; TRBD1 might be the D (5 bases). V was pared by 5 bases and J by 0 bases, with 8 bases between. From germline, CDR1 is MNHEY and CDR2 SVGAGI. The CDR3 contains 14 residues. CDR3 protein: CASSKQDSGNTIYF. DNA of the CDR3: TGTGCCAGCAGTAAACAGGACTCTGGAAACACCATATATTTT.

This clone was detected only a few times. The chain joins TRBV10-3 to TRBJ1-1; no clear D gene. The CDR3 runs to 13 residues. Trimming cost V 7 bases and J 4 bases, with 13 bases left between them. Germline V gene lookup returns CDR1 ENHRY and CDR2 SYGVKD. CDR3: CAINSGEGTEAFF. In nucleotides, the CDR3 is TGTGCCATCAATAGCGGGGAGGGCACTGAAGCTTTCTTT.

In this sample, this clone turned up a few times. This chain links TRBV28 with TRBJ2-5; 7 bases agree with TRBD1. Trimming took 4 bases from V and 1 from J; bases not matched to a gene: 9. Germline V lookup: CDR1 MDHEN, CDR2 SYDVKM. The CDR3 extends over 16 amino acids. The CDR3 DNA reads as TGTGCCAGCAGTTATTTGGGCCAGGGGGTCCAAGAGACCCAGTACTTC. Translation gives CASSYLGQGVQETQYF. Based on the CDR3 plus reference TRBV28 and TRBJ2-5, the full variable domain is DVKVTQSSRYLVKRTGEKVFLECVQDMDHENMFWYRQDPGLGLRLIYFSYDVKMKEKGDIPEGYSVSREKKERFSLILESASTNQTSMYLCASSYLGQGVQETQYFGPGTRLLVL.

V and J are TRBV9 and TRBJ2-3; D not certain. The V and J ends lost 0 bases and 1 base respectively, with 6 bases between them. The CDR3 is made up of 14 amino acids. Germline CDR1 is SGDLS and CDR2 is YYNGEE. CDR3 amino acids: CASSVDPGTDTQYF. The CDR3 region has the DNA TGTGCCAGCAGCGTAGATCCAGGCACAGATACGCAGTATTTT.